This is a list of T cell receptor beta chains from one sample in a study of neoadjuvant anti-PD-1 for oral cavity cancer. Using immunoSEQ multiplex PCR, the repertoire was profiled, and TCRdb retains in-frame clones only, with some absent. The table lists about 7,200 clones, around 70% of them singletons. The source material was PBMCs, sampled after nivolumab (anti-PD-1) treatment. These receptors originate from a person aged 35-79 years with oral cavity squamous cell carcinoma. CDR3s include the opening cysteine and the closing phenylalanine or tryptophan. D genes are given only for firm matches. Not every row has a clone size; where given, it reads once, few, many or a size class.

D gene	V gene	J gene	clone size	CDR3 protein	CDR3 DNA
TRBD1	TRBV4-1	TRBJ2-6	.	CASSHRDRNSGANVLTF	TGCGCCAGCAGCCACCGGGACAGGAACTCTGGGGCCAACGTCCTGACTTTC
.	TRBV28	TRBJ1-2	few	CASSLYRGASNYGYTF	TGTGCCAGCAGTTTATATAGAGGGGCCAGTAACTATGGCTACACCTTC
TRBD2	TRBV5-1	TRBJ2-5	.	CASSWGLAGSQETQYF	TGCGCCAGCAGCTGGGGACTAGCGGGGTCACAAGAGACCCAGTACTTC
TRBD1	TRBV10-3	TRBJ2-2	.	CAISPGQGVPTGELFF	TGTGCCATCAGCCCGGGACAGGGGGTCCCCACCGGGGAGCTGTTTTTT
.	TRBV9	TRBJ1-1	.	CASSVDNRNTEAFF	TGTGCCAGCAGCGTAGACAACAGGAACACTGAAGCTTTCTTT
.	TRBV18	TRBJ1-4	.	CASSPLGGGEKLFF	TGTGCCAGCTCACCGTTGGGGGGAGGTGAAAAACTGTTTTTT
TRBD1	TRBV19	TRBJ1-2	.	CASSSQPGQGMRGYGYTF	TGTGCCAGTAGTTCTCAACCGGGACAGGGAATGAGAGGCTATGGCTACACCTTC
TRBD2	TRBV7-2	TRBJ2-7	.	CASSKTSGGEYEQYF	TGTGCCAGCAGCAAGACTAGCGGGGGGGAGTACGAGCAGTACTTC
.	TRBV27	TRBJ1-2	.	CASSSRQSGAYGYTF	TGTGCCAGCAGTTCTAGACAGTCGGGGGCCTATGGCTACACCTTC
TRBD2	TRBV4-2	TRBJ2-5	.	CASSQSGLIKETQYF	TGTGCCAGCAGCCAATCGGGACTAATCAAAGAGACCCAGTACTTC
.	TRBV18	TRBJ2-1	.	CASSPGIYNEQFF	TGTGCCAGCTCACCAGGGATCTACAATGAGCAGTTCTTC
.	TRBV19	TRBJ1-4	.	CASSMSRQTNEKLFF	TGTGCCAGTAGTATGTCCCGACAGACTAATGAAAAACTGTTTTTT
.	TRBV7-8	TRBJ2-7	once	CASSPRGGAYEQYF	TGTGCCAGCAGCCCCAGAGGTGGGGCCTACGAGCAGTACTTC
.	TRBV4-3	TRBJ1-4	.	CASSQWGGTNEKLFF	TGCGCCAGCAGCCAGTGGGGGGGGACAAATGAAAAACTGTTTTTT
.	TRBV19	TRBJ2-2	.	CASSTTTTTGELFF	TGTGCCAGTAGTACAACTACTACCACCGGGGAGCTGTTTTTT
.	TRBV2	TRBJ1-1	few	CASKIRENTEAFF	TGTGCCAGCAAGATTCGGGAGAACACTGAAGCTTTCTTT
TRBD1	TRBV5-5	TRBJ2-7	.	CASSLGVGGDEQYF	TGTGCCAGCAGCTTGGGGGTAGGGGGCGACGAGCAGTACTTC
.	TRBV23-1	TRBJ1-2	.	CASSHPPRKGPNYGYTF	TGCGCCAGCAGTCACCCTCCCCGGAAGGGCCCAAACTATGGCTACACCTTC
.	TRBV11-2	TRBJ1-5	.	CASSPRADYSNQPQHF	TGTGCCAGCAGCCCCAGGGCAGATTATAGCAATCAGCCCCAGCATTTT
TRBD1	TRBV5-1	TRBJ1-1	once	CASSSQGEGTEAFF	TGCGCCAGCAGCTCACAGGGGGAGGGCACTGAAGCTTTCTTT
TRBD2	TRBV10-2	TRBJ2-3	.	CASSESSSGGIATDTQYF	TGCGCCAGCAGTGAATCGTCTAGCGGGGGGATCGCCACAGATACGCAGTATTTT
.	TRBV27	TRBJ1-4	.	CASSSVPRGEKLFF	TGTGCCAGCAGTTCGGTCCCTCGAGGAGAAAAACTGTTTTTT
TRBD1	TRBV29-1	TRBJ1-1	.	CSVYPGTGGTEAFF	TGCAGCGTTTACCCCGGGACAGGGGGCACTGAAGCTTTCTTT
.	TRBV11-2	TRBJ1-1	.	CASSFNTNTEAFF	TGTGCCAGCAGCTTTAACACCAACACTGAAGCTTTCTTT
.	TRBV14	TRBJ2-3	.	CASSQELATDTQYF	TGTGCCAGCAGCCAAGAACTAGCCACAGATACGCAGTATTTT
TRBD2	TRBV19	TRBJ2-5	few	CASSPGLAGAETQYF	TGTGCCAGTAGTCCCGGACTAGCGGGGGCAGAGACCCAGTACTTC
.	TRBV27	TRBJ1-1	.	CASSLSERYEAFF	TGTGCCAGCAGTTTATCGGAAAGGTATGAAGCTTTCTTT
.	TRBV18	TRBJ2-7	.	CASSPVGEKVYEQYF	TGTGCCAGCTCACCCGTGGGTGAAAAGGTCTACGAGCAGTACTTC
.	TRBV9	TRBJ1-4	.	CASSVGEMRMNEKLFF	TGTGCCAGCAGCGTGGGGGAAATGAGGATGAATGAAAAACTGTTTTTT
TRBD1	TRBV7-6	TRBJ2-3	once	CASSLVGTGADTQYF	TGTGCCAGCAGCTTAGTTGGGACAGGGGCAGATACGCAGTATTTT
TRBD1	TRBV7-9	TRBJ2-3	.	CASSPRTGQGYSTDTQYF	TGTGCCAGCAGCCCGCGTACTGGACAGGGGTATAGCACAGATACGCAGTATTTT
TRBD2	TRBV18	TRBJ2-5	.	CASSPLAGSQETQYF	TGTGCCAGCTCACCTCTAGCGGGGAGCCAAGAGACCCAGTACTTC
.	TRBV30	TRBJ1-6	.	CAWSPGISPLHF	TGTGCCTGGAGTCCCGGAATTTCACCCCTCCACTTT
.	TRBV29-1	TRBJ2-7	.	CSVITGPQYEQYF	TGCAGCGTTATAACCGGGCCCCAATACGAGCAGTACTTC
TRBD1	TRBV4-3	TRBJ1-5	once	CASSHFQGARQPQHF	TGCGCCAGCAGCCACTTCCAGGGGGCAAGGCAGCCCCAGCATTTT
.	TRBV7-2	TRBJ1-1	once	CASSLGRGMDTEAFF	TGTGCCAGCAGCTTAGGTCGGGGCATGGACACTGAAGCTTTCTTT
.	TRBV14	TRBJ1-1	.	CASSPRAVAWGAEAFF	TGTGCCAGCAGCCCAAGAGCCGTGGCTTGGGGGGCTGAAGCTTTCTTT
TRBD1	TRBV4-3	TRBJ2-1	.	CASSQDPSPGQGINEQFF	TGCGCCAGCAGCCAAGATCCCTCACCGGGACAGGGGATCAATGAGCAGTTCTTC
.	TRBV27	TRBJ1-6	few	CASSLFTPTLNSPLHF	TGTGCCAGCAGTTTATTTACTCCCACCCTTAATTCACCCCTCCACTTT
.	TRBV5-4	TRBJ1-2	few	CASSFDRGGYTF	TGTGCCAGCAGCTTCGACCGGGGTGGCTACACCTTC
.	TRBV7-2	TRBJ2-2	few	CASSQWGARNTGELFF	TGTGCCAGCAGCCAGTGGGGGGCGAGGAACACCGGGGAGCTGTTTTTT
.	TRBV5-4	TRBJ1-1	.	CASSATGNTEAFF	TGTGCCAGCAGCGCTACAGGGAACACTGAAGCTTTCTTT
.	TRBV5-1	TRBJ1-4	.	CASSQRLAGATNEKLFF	TGCGCCAGCAGCCAGAGGCTAGCAGGGGCGACTAATGAAAAACTGTTTTTT
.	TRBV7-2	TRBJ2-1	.	CASSAPGYRALNEQFF	TGTGCCAGCAGCGCCCCGGGATACCGGGCACTCAATGAGCAGTTCTTC
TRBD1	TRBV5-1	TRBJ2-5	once	CASSLGQGAQETQYF	TGCGCCAGCAGCTTGGGACAGGGGGCTCAAGAGACCCAGTACTTC
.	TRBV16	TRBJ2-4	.	CASSQIGITLAKNIQYF	TGTGCCAGCAGCCAGATCGGTATCACCCTGGCCAAAAACATTCAGTACTTC
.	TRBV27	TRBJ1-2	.	CASSSGGTNYGYTF	TGTGCCAGCAGTTCCGGGGGAACTAACTATGGCTACACCTTC
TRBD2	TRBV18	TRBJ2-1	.	CASSPLRGGLAYNEQFF	TGTGCCAGCTCACCATTGCGGGGGGGCCTCGCCTACAATGAGCAGTTCTTC
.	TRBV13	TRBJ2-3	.	CASSPEDGTSTDTQYF	TGTGCCAGCAGCCCCGAGGACGGGACTAGCACAGATACGCAGTATTTT
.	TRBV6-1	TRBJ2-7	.	CASRDLPPNEQYF	TGTGCCAGCCGGGATCTTCCCCCCAACGAGCAGTACTTC
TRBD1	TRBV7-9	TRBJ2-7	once	CASSIRTGFNEQYF	TGTGCCAGCAGCATCCGGACAGGGTTCAACGAGCAGTACTTC
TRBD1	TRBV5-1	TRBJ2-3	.	CASSLGAGGNTDTQYF	TGCGCCAGCAGCTTGGGGGCAGGGGGTAACACAGATACGCAGTATTTT
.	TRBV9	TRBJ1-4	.	CASSGTENGEKLFF	TGTGCCAGCAGCGGCACCGAGAATGGAGAAAAACTGTTTTTT
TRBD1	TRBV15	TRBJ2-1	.	CATSRDGNDRGVYNEQFF	TGTGCCACCAGCAGAGACGGGAACGACAGGGGGGTCTACAATGAGCAGTTCTTC
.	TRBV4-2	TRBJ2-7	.	CASSQEDPNYEQYF	TGTGCCAGCAGCCAGGAGGACCCTAACTACGAGCAGTACTTC
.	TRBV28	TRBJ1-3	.	CASSPIGLTGDSGNTIYF	TGTGCCAGCAGCCCTATAGGCCTCACTGGAGACTCTGGAAACACCATATATTTT
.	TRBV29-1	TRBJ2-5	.	CSLKRGETQYF	TGCAGCCTAAAACGGGGGGAGACCCAGTACTTC
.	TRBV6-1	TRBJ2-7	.	CASSSNKEYEQYF	TGTGCCAGCAGTTCCAACAAAGAATACGAGCAGTACTTC
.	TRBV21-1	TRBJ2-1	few	CASPGQSYNEQFF	TGTGCCAGCCCGGGACAGTCATACAATGAGCAGTTCTTC
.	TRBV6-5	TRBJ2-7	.	CASSYSRAYEQYF	TGTGCCAGCAGTTACTCGAGAGCCTACGAGCAGTACTTC